Listed below are T cell receptor beta chains from one sample, sequenced in a study of T cell repertoires in cytomegalovirus infection. TCRdb redid the calling of the reads with MiXCR, one entry per CDR3 protein. The sample has approximately 550,000 distinct CDR3 sequences; 15% to 20% are singletons. What was sequenced was CD8+ T cells from PBMCs. These receptors all stem from a human donor in good health (CMV status not recorded). Some clones in this sample may be carry-over from other donors' samples. CDR3s include the opening cysteine and the closing phenylalanine or tryptophan. A D gene is named only where the DNA matches it firmly. Clone size is stated in some rows and not others, as once, few, many or a class when expanded.

TRBD1	few	TRBV9	TRBJ1-1	TGTGCCAGCAGCGCTGAGACAGGGTTGACTGAAGCTTTCTTT	CASSAETGLTEAFF
TRBD2	few	TRBV11-3	TRBJ2-3	TGTGCCAGCAGCCTGACTAGCGGGAGGGCAGGAGATACGCAGTATTTT	CASSLTSGRAGDTQYF
.	.	TRBV10-3	TRBJ2-1	TGTGCCATCAGTGAGCCGACAGGAATCGATACGTGGGGCAATGAGCAGTTCTTC	CAISEPTGIDTWGNEQFF
TRBD1	once	TRBV2	TRBJ1-2	TGTGCCAGCATGGGACAGGGAATCTTCTATGGCTACACCTTC	CASMGQGIFYGYTF
TRBD2	.	TRBV12-3/TRBV12-4	TRBJ2-7	TGTGCCAGCAGTTTGCGGGGGGATGGCTACGAGCAGTACTTC	CASSLRGDGYEQYF
.	.	TRBV16	TRBJ1-1	TGTGCCAGCAGCCAAGAGGCGACAGGCTTCACTGAAGCTTTCTTT	CASSQEATGFTEAFF
.	many	TRBV7-9	TRBJ1-1	TGTGCCAGCAGCCTTGATAACACTGAAGCTTTCTTT	CASSLDNTEAFF
.	.	TRBV20-1	TRBJ1-2	TGCAGTGCTAGAGATCGTGAGGCCCCCTCTTGGTGGGGCTACACCTTC	CSARDREAPSWWGYTF
.	.	TRBV5-4	TRBJ2-7	TGTGCCAGCAGCTTCAGGGGAAACGAGCAGTACTTC	CASSFRGNEQYF
TRBD2	.	TRBV20-1	TRBJ2-7	TGCAGTGCTAGGGACCGGGAGGGCATCTACGAGCAGTACTTC	CSARDREGIYEQYF
.	.	TRBV30	TRBJ2-3	TGTGCCTGGAGTGCCGCCGGGCCCACAGATACGCAGTATTTT	CAWSAAGPTDTQYF
.	many	TRBV7-9	TRBJ2-3	TGTGCCAGCAGCGCCGTACTAGGTATCACAGATACGCAGTATTTT	CASSAVLGITDTQYF
.	few	TRBV7-9	TRBJ2-5	TGTGCCAGCAGCTCCAGGGACTACCAAGAGACCCAGTACTTC	CASSSRDYQETQYF
TRBD2	.	TRBV28	TRBJ2-5	TGTGCCAGCAGCGTAGCGGGAGGGCCCCAAGAGACCCAGTACTTC	CASSVAGGPQETQYF
TRBD2	many	TRBV12-3/TRBV12-4	TRBJ2-7	TGTGCCAGCAGTTTGGACCGACTAGCGGACTACGAGCAGTACTTC	CASSLDRLADYEQYF
.	few	TRBV6-1	TRBJ1-5	TGTGCCAGCACCCTCACAGGGCCCAATCAGCCCCAGCATTTT	CASTLTGPNQPQHF
.	.	TRBV4-2	TRBJ1-4	TGTGCCAGCAGCCCGAGATTCGCAGCTAATGAAAAACTGTTTTTT	CASSPRFAANEKLFF
.	.	TRBV10-3	TRBJ2-2	TGTGCCATCAGTGAGTCTGGTACCGGGGAGCTGTTTTTT	CAISESGTGELFF
.	.	TRBV2	TRBJ2-7	TGTGCCACCAATTTGGGGGACTACGAGCAGTACTTC	CATNLGDYEQYF
.	many	TRBV28	TRBJ2-5	TGTGCCAGCGCTGCCGGGCTACAAGAGACCCAGTACTTC	CASAAGLQETQYF
.	few	TRBV4-1	TRBJ2-2	TGCGCCAGCAGCCCTGACAGGACCGGGGAGCTGTTTTTT	CASSPDRTGELFF
TRBD1	.	TRBV29-1	TRBJ2-1	TGCAGCGTTGAATTCCGGGACAGGGACCACAATGAGCAGTTCTTC	CSVEFRDRDHNEQFF
.	once	TRBV6-6	TRBJ1-5	TGTGCCAGCAGAGTCCCGGGGAGGCCCCAGCATTTT	CASRVPGRPQHF
.	many	TRBV7-2	TRBJ1-2	TGTGCCAGCACCTTTTCACCTCCCGGCTATGGCTACACCTTC	CASTFSPPGYGYTF
.	few	TRBV11-2	TRBJ2-1	TGTGCCAGCAGCTTCCGGATGGCACATGAGCAGTTCTTC	CASSFRMAHEQFF
.	many	TRBV11-2	TRBJ2-1	TGTGCCAGCAGCTTCGACGTGACCTACAATGAGCAGTTCTTC	CASSFDVTYNEQFF
TRBD1	.	TRBV9	TRBJ2-5	TGTGCCAGCAGCGTACAGGGGGCGGGAGAGACCCAGTACTTC	CASSVQGAGETQYF
TRBD2	.	TRBV9	TRBJ2-2	TGTGCCAGCAGCCCTAGCGGGAGGAGCGGCGGGGAGCTGTTTTTT	CASSPSGRSGGELFF
.	.	TRBV20-1	TRBJ2-7	TGCAGTGCTAGAGATTTTGGTGGATTGCGGGAGCAGTACTTC	CSARDFGGLREQYF
TRBD1	few	TRBV28	TRBJ2-3	TGTGCCAGCAGTATCACAGGGGGAGCAGATACGCAGTATTTT	CASSITGGADTQYF
.	.	TRBV6-2/TRBV6-3	TRBJ2-3	TGTGCCAGCAGGGGGGACTCCCGCACAGATACGCAGTATTTT	CASRGDSRTDTQYF
TRBD1	few	TRBV19	TRBJ2-3	TGTGCCAGTAGTCTTTACAGGGGGGATTCAATCGATACGCAGTATTTT	CASSLYRGDSIDTQYF
.	few	TRBV5-8	TRBJ1-2	TGTGCCAGCAGCTTGGTTGATACTAACTATGGCTACACCTTC	CASSLVDTNYGYTF
.	many	TRBV28	TRBJ2-6	TGTGCCAGCAGCCGCACATTCTCTGGGGCCAACGTCCTGACTTTC	CASSRTFSGANVLTF
.	few	TRBV5-6	TRBJ2-6	TGTGCCAGCAGCCCAGATCCCGGGTTTGGCCCCTCTGGGGCCAACGTCCTGACTTTC	CASSPDPGFGPSGANVLTF
.	few	TRBV27	TRBJ1-6	TGTGCCAGCAGTAACTCCAATCAGGGTATCAACTCACCCCTCCACTTT	CASSNSNQGINSPLHF
.	many	TRBV29-1	TRBJ1-2	TGCAGCGTTGCAGTTTCGGGGTATGGCTACACCTTC	CSVAVSGYGYTF
TRBD2	.	TRBV4-2	TRBJ2-3	TGTGCCAGCAGCCGCCCTAGCGGGAGTGATTCTAGCACAGATACGCAGTATTTT	CASSRPSGSDSSTDTQYF
.	many	TRBV7-6	TRBJ1-6	TGTGCCAGCAGCCAGGCGGGGACCTCCTATAATTCACCCCTCCACTTT	CASSQAGTSYNSPLHF
.	many	TRBV13	TRBJ1-1	TGTGCCAGCAGCCCTGGGACTGGTGGGACTGAAGCTTTCTTT	CASSPGTGGTEAFF
.	few	TRBV7-6	TRBJ2-3	TGTGCCAGCAGCTTAGACAGCGGGTACCTAAAATCTAGCACAGATACGCAGTATTTT	CASSLDSGYLKSSTDTQYF
.	.	TRBV27	TRBJ1-1	TGTGCCAGCAGTTTAGTGCCAGGCTCGGGAAACACTGAAGCTTTCTTT	CASSLVPGSGNTEAFF
TRBD2	few	TRBV9	TRBJ2-2	TGTGCCAGCAGCGTAGTTTCTAGCGGAGATAACACCGGGGAGCTGTTTTTT	CASSVVSSGDNTGELFF
.	many	TRBV5-1	TRBJ1-1	TGTGCCAGCAGCTTAGGAGGCGTGAACACTGAAGCTTTCTTT	CASSLGGVNTEAFF
.	many	TRBV6-2/TRBV6-3	TRBJ2-7	TGTGCCAGCAGTTACTCGAAGTCCAGGGAAGAGTACTTC	CASSYSKSREEYF
.	.	TRBV30	TRBJ1-1	TGTGCCTGGAGCCTCCGGGACATACACTACGCGAACACTGAAGCTTTCTTT	CAWSLRDIHYANTEAFF
.	.	TRBV15	TRBJ2-2	TGTGCCACCAGCAGCTTCACGGCCGCCGGGGAGCTGTTTTTT	CATSSFTAAGELFF
.	.	TRBV6-5	TRBJ1-2	TGTGCCAGCAGACAAAGACAGGCGGCGGGGGGCTACACCTTC	CASRQRQAAGGYTF
TRBD1	few	TRBV25-1	TRBJ2-5	TGTGCCAGCAGTGAACAGGGGGAAGGTGTGGTAGAGACCCAGTACTTC	CASSEQGEGVVETQYF
.	.	TRBV19	TRBJ2-7	TGTGCCAGTAGTATAGTGGCGGGCAGGGAGCAGTACTTC	CASSIVAGREQYF
.	many	TRBV11-2	TRBJ2-5	TGTGCCAGCAGCTTTGGCCAAACCTGGGAGGAGACCCAGTACTTC	CASSFGQTWEETQYF
.	.	TRBV19	TRBJ1-6	TGTGCCAGTAGTATAGGCCAGGGGTCACCCCTCCACTTT	CASSIGQGSPLHF
TRBD2	many	TRBV4-1	TRBJ2-1	TGCGCCAGCAGCCCTCGAGGCGGGGGGGCGAATGAGCAGTTCTTC	CASSPRGGGANEQFF
TRBD2	.	TRBV28	TRBJ2-7	TGTGCCAGCAGTCGGGGACTAGCGGGAGGATATAACGAGCAGTACTTC	CASSRGLAGGYNEQYF
.	many	TRBV11-1	TRBJ2-7	TGTGCCAGCAGCCCCCCGGGGAGAAGCTCCTACGAGCAGTACTTC	CASSPPGRSSYEQYF
.	many	TRBV4-2	TRBJ2-7	TGTGCCAGCAGCCAAGTGGGAACTACAGTTTGGGACTACGAGCAGTACTTC	CASSQVGTTVWDYEQYF
.	many	TRBV7-9	TRBJ1-2	TGTGCCAGCAGTCGCGCCGACCCCTCCGGCCGAAGCTACACCTTC	CASSRADPSGRSYTF
.	many	TRBV4-1	TRBJ1-1	TGCGCCAGCAGCCAAGACATGGCGACTGAAGCTTTCTTT	CASSQDMATEAFF
TRBD1	many	TRBV7-9	TRBJ1-1	TGTGCCAGCAGCCCGAAGACAGGGCGGACTGAAGCTTTCTTT	CASSPKTGRTEAFF
.	.	TRBV4-1	TRBJ1-1	TGCGCCAGCAGCCACCCGGGACAGAACACTGAAGCTTTCTTT	CASSHPGQNTEAFF